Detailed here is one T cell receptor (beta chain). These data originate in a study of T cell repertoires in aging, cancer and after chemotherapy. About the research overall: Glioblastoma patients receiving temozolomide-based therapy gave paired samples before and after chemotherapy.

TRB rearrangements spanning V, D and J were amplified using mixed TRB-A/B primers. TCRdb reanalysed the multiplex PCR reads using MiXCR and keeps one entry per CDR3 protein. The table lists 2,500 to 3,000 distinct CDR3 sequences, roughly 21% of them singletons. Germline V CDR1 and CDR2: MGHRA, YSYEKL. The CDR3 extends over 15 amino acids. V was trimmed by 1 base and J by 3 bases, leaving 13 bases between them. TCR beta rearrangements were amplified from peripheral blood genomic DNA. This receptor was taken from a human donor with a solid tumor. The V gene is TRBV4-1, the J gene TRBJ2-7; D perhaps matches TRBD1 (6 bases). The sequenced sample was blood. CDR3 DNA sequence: TGCGCCAGCAGCCAAGTCCTCCGGGACAACTACGAGCAGTACTTC. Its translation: CASSQVLRDNYEQYF.